This entry describes one T cell receptor (beta chain). Antigen: not known. Indicated time point: cycle 4 day 1 (C4D1), after 6 weeks of nivolumab. Relapses following autologous stem cell transplantation were seen in all patients, with brentuximab vedotin exposure varying. Per the germline V gene, CDR1 is SGHTS and CDR2 is YDEGEE. Trimming took 4 bases from V and 0 from J, leaving 11 bases between them. CDR3 length: 15 amino acids. The data belong to a study of PD-1 blockade in classical Hodgkin lymphoma. Across the study: Patients got intravenous nivolumab 3 mg/kg every 2 weeks. Study results and limitations: Healthy donors reportedly exceeded newly diagnosed patients in baseline TCR diversity. There remain no defined causes for the repertoire differences, which possibly reflect disease activity or prior therapy.

Measured with immunoSEQ multiplex PCR; TCRdb has only the in-frame clones, and not every one. This sample yields under 130,000 clones, of which about 92% are seen a single time; around 17% belongs to the top ten. The material sequenced was peripheral blood mononuclear cells (PBMCs), taken before the fourth cycle of nivolumab. V usage is TRBV5-8 and J usage is TRBJ1-5; tentative D call: TRBD1 (6 bases). The source of this sequence is a human donor with classical Hodgkin lymphoma. CDR3 sequence reads: CASSPDRFSNQPQHF. CDR3 DNA: TGTGCCAGCAGCCCCGACAGGTTTAGCAATCAGCCCCAGCATTTT.